The clone carrying this T cell receptor beta chain has ten or more counts. This CDR3 contains 13 residues. Germline CDR1 reads MNHEY; CDR2 reads SMNVEV (reference sequence). V lost 4 bases and J lost 9, with 16 bases in between. These data originate in a study of identical twins. TCRdb redid the calling of the 5' RACE reads with MiXCR, one entry per CDR3 protein. The table has around 100,000 distinct CDR3 sequences, about 6.1% seen once. Sample: memory T cells sorted from blood. This chain links TRBV27 with TRBJ2-7; D is perhaps TRBD1 or TRBD2 (5 bases each). The receptor's source is a woman in her forties or fifties in good health. DNA for the CDR3: TGTGCCAGCAGTTCCGGGACGGGGCTAGGGCAGTACTTC. Amino acids: CASSSGTGLGQYF.